The 17 T cell receptor beta chains in this list originate from one sample, sequenced in a study of T cells in Graves' hyperthyroidism and ophthalmopathy. The source material, RNA transcripts, was used to amplify TCR beta CDR3 regions. The study used the HTBI primer set for a first-round RT-PCR of the TCR CDR3. One entry per CDR3 protein results from TCRdb running MiXCR on the multiplex PCR reads. The table shows 500,000 to 550,000 distinct CDR3 sequences, with about 20% occurring only once. The sample was blood. Receptors were obtained from a man between 35 and 55 years old with Graves' ophthalmopathy.

The CDR3 nucleotides are TGCAGTGCTCCCCGACAGAACTCCTATAATTCACCCCTCCACTTT. Amino acids: CSAPRQNSYNSPLHF. The J gene is TRBJ1-6, the V gene TRBV20-1; a weak D match, TRBD1 (5 bases). V lost 5 bases and J lost 0, with 11 bases in between. CDR1 and CDR2 from the germline V gene are DFQATT and SNEGSKA (reference sequence). This CDR3 is 15 amino acids long.

This clonotype was observed a handful of times. The chain uses TRBV11-2 and TRBJ1-2, with TRBD1 as a possible D gene (6 bases). CDR1 is SGHAT, CDR2 FQNNGV, per germline. This CDR3 spans 16 amino acids. Trimming removed 6 bases from V and 0 bases from J, with 17 bases in between. CDR3 nucleotide sequence: TGTGCCAGCAGTCCGAGCGGGGGGCTCTCTAACTATGGCTACACCTTC. The encoded protein is CASSPSGGLSNYGYTF.

This clonotype was seen ten or more times. The genes are TRBV5-8 and TRBJ2-7; a possible D gene is TRBD2 (6 bases). Germline V lookup: CDR1 SGHTS, CDR2 YDEGEE. The CDR3 is made up of 10 amino acids. V lost 7 bases and J lost 5, with 7 bases in between. CDR3 in DNA: TGTGCCAGCGGGAGGAACGAGCAGTACTTC. Its protein is CASGRNEQYF.

In its sample, this clonotype was seen a few times. The rearrangement uses TRBV27 and TRBJ2-1; perhaps TRBD2 as D (6 bases). V gave up 5 bases and J gave up 6 bases, with 14 bases separating them. Per the germline V gene, CDR1 is MNHEY and CDR2 is SMNVEV (reference sequence). The CDR3 runs to 14 residues. CDR3 sequence: CASSVDGGTNEQFF. In nucleotides, the CDR3 is TGTGCCAGCAGTGTTGATGGCGGGACCAATGAGCAGTTCTTC.

The chain couples TRBV20-1 to TRBJ2-5; 9 bases are a match to TRBD2. CDR1 DFQATT and CDR2 SNEGSKA come from the germline V gene (reference sequence). The junction had 7 bases not matched to a gene; V was cut back by 6 bases and J by 5 bases. The CDR3 spans 13 residues. The CDR3 DNA sequence: TGCAGTGCCTCCGGCGGGGGGGGGGAGACCCAGTACTTC. This codes for CSASGGGGETQYF.

Many counts were recorded for this clonotype. The chain's CDR3 is CASSLEDTETQYF. The CDR3 DNA reads TGTGCCAGCAGCTTAGAGGACACAGAGACCCAGTACTTC. This rearrangement joins TRBV11-1 to TRBJ2-5; tentative D call: TRBD1 (5 bases). The CDR3 is made up of 13 amino acids. The germline V gene has CDR1 SGHAT and CDR2 FQDESV (reference sequence). Trimming cost V 1 base and J 4 bases, with 7 bases left between them.

This chain joins TRBV5-1 and TRBJ2-5; D tentatively reads TRBD1 or TRBD2 (5 bases each). This CDR3 comprises 15 residues. Trimming stripped 1 base from V and 5 bases from J, with 15 bases between. Germline V gene data show CDR1 as SGHRS and CDR2 as YFSETQ. The CDR3 sequence: CASSLHSRGRETQYF. CDR3 coding DNA: TGCGCCAGCAGCTTGCATAGCCGGGGCCGGGAGACCCAGTACTTC. The full variable domain, its missing parts supplied by reference TRBV5-1 and TRBJ2-5, is KAGVTQTPRYLIKTRGQQVTLSCSPISGHRSVSWYQQTPGQGLQFLFEYFSETQRNKGNFPGRFSGRQFSNSRSEMNVSTLELGDSALYLCASSLHSRGRETQYFGPGTRLLVL.

This chain uses TRBV11-2 with TRBJ2-5; weak D call: TRBD1 (6 bases). The CDR3 runs 15 residues. Germline V gene sequence: CDR1 SGHAT, CDR2 FQNNGV. V lost 0 bases, J lost 5 bases, and 13 bases lay in between. The CDR3 bases are TGTGCCAGCAGCTTAGAGAGTGGGGGCGCGGAGACCCAGTACTTC. Its protein is CASSLESGGAETQYF.

This clonotype showed up just a few times. The chain links TRBV6-5 to TRBJ2-5; D ambiguous. V was trimmed by 0 bases and J by 1 base, leaving 9 bases between them. Germline V gives CDR1 MNHEY, CDR2 SVGAGI. The CDR3 has 15 residues. The CDR3 reads CASSYSGGAQETQYF. DNA for the CDR3: TGTGCCAGCAGTTACTCGGGCGGCGCCCAAGAGACCCAGTACTTC.

This clonotype has only a few counts. The chain is built from TRBV20-1 and TRBJ1-3; D is ambiguous. The CDR3 spans 15 residues. Trimming removed 6 bases at V and 0 bases at J, with 15 bases between. Germline lookup yields CDR1 DFQATT and CDR2 SNEGSKA (reference sequence). The DNA of the CDR3 is TGCAGTGCACGCTCGGACCCAAACTCTGGAAACACCATATATTTT. It is translated as CSARSDPNSGNTIYF.

The sample holds many counts of this clonotype. J is TRBJ2-7 and V is TRBV6-1; TRBD1 matches at 9 bases. The V gene end was trimmed by 6 bases and the J gene end by 5 bases; junction bases not matched to a gene: 11. Per germline, CDR1 MNHNS and CDR2 SASEGT. CDR3 size: 15 residues. This CDR3 is CASRDPGQGFHEQYF. The DNA for the CDR3 is TGTGCCAGCAGGGACCCGGGACAGGGCTTCCACGAGCAGTACTTC.

This clonotype was counted many times. This chain links TRBV20-1 with TRBJ2-3, with 10 bases matching TRBD2. Looked up from germline, CDR1 is DFQATT and CDR2 is SNEGSKA (reference sequence). V was pared by 5 bases and J by 2 bases, with 4 bases of the junction left unmatched. CDR3 length: 14 amino acids. Here the CDR3 reads CSAERGGYTDTQYF. DNA of the CDR3: TGCAGTGCTGAGCGGGGGGGGTACACAGATACGCAGTATTTT.

The chain carries TRBV6-4 and TRBJ2-1, with a weak D call TRBD2 (6 bases). Trimming took 0 bases from V and 2 from J, leaving 8 bases between them. Germline CDR1 and CDR2: MRHNA and SNTAGT. CDR3 length equals 15 residues. The CDR3 coding sequence is TGTGCCAGCAGTGACTCCGGCGGGGCCTACAATGAGCAGTTCTTC. It is translated as CASSDSGGAYNEQFF.

The chain carries TRBV19 and TRBJ2-7; D may be TRBD2 (5 bases). The CDR3 loop spans 16 amino acids. The V gene lost 2 bases and the J gene lost 5 bases, with 19 bases spanning the gap. The germline V gene encodes CDR1 LNHDA and CDR2 SQIVND (reference sequence). CDR3 loop: CASSISHSWPGNEQYF. The CDR3 DNA reads as TGTGCCAGTAGTATATCCCACTCCTGGCCCGGGAACGAGCAGTACTTC. Complete variable domain (other parts from reference TRBV19 and TRBJ2-7): DGGITQSPKYLFRKEGQNVTLSCEQNLNHDAMYWYRQDPGQGLRLIYYSQIVNDFQKGDIAEGYSVSREKKESFPLTVTSAQKNPTAFYLCASSISHSWPGNEQYFGPGTRLTVT.

This clonotype was found many times. The V gene is TRBV24-1, the J gene TRBJ2-1; the D gene is possibly TRBD1 (6 bases). CDR1 and CDR2 from the germline V gene are KGHDR and SFDVKD. V lost 9 bases, J lost 4 bases, and 9 bases lay in between. The CDR3 spans 12 residues. In DNA, the CDR3 is TGTGCCACCGGGACACCGTACAATGAGCAGTTCTTC. Residues: CATGTPYNEQFF.

The chain links TRBV29-1 to TRBJ2-2; D remains ambiguous. The CDR3 runs to 14 residues. Trimming removed 5 bases from V and 2 bases from J, with 12 bases in between. In germline, CDR1 is SQVTM, CDR2 ANQGSEA. The CDR3 region has the DNA TGCAGCGTTTCTAGGCAGGCAAACACCGGGGAGCTGTTTTTT. As protein: CSVSRQANTGELFF.

The CDR3 here is CASSLARVRGYTF. The CDR3 bases are TGTGCCAGCAGCTTAGCCAGGGTCAGGGGCTACACCTTC. The V and J genes are TRBV11-2 and TRBJ1-2, with D tentatively TRBD1 (5 bases). CDR1 SGHAT and CDR2 FQNNGV come from the germline V gene. Between the trimmed V and J ends, which lost 1 base and 8 bases, there was a span of 11 bases. The CDR3 has 13 residues.